Below, 25 T cell receptor beta chains from the same sample are listed, as sequenced in a study of CD8 T cells in ankylosing spondylitis. From the 5' RACE reads, TCRdb called clonotypes with MiXCR, one entry per CDR3 protein. This table has tens of thousands of distinct CDR3 sequences, around 25% appearing once. Specimen: blood, either unsorted or a sorted T cell fraction (not recorded which). These receptor sequences come from a male donor with ankylosing spondylitis or in good health (not recorded which).

The chain uses TRBV5-5 and TRBJ2-2; D not resolved. CDR1 and CDR2 from the germline V gene are SGHKS and YYEKEE (reference sequence). Trimming stripped 0 bases from V and 7 bases from J, with 7 bases between. The CDR3 covers 13 residues. The CDR3 region is CASSLEPIGELFF. DNA of the CDR3: TGTGCCAGCAGCTTGGAACCGATCGGGGAGCTGTTTTTT.

The CDR3 sequence: CASSLPRGRAGELFF. The CDR3, as DNA: TGTGCCAGCAGTTTACCCAGGGGGAGGGCCGGGGAGCTGTTTTTT. This chain links TRBV28 with TRBJ2-2; possibly TRBD1 or TRBD2 for D (7 bases each). The germline gives CDR1 MDHEN, CDR2 SYDVKM. V lost 2 bases to trimming and J lost 6 bases, with 13 bases between them. This CDR3 region has 15 residues.

This clonotype was observed a few times. This chain joins TRBV9 and TRBJ2-3, with 8 bases aligning to TRBD1. The germline V gene encodes CDR1 SGDLS and CDR2 YYNGEE. The CDR3 consists of 16 residues. Trimming removed 4 bases from V and 0 bases from J; junction bases left unmatched: 7. The CDR3 coding sequence is TGTGCCAGCAGCCTGGACAGGGCCACTAGCACAGATACGCAGTATTTT. It specifies CASSLDRATSTDTQYF.

This chain joins TRBV7-6 and TRBJ2-7; D not resolved. CDR1 and CDR2 from the germline V gene are SGHVS and FNYEAQ. The CDR3 is 13 amino acids. Deletions cut 4 bases from V and 2 bases from J, with 9 bases between. The CDR3 DNA reads TGTGCCAGCAGCTCAGGTGTTACCTACGAGCAGTACTTC. The encoded protein is CASSSGVTYEQYF.

The V and J genes are TRBV20-1 and TRBJ2-7; the match to TRBD2 covers 9 bases. The CDR3 covers 14 residues. Germline CDR1 is DFQATT and CDR2 is SNEGSKA (reference sequence). Germline trimming cut 0 bases from V and 6 bases from J; bases unmatched to any gene: 6. The CDR3 region has the DNA TGCAGTGCTAGAGATTGGGCTAGCGGGACCGAGCAGTACTTC. Translated, it gives CSARDWASGTEQYF.

The V call is TRBV5-1, the J call TRBJ1-5; TRBD1 agrees at 9 bases. The CDR3 is 14 amino acids. V lost 4 bases and J lost 5; bases outside the gene matches: 4. Germline V gives CDR1 SGHRS, CDR2 YFSETQ. The DNA of the CDR3 is TGCGCCAGCAGCCCGACAGGGGGTTATCAGCCCCAGCATTTT. Encoded protein: CASSPTGGYQPQHF.

This clonotype came up a few times. V and J are TRBV7-8 and TRBJ1-6; a weak D match, TRBD1 (5 bases). This CDR3 is 14 amino acids long. Germline V CDR1 and CDR2: SGHVS, FQNEAQ. V dropped 5 bases and J dropped 4 bases, with 9 bases sitting between them. The CDR3 DNA follows: TGTGCCAGCAGCGGGGACGGGTATAATTCACCCCTCCACTTT. Translated, it gives CASSGDGYNSPLHF.

This clonotype occurred a few times. CDR3 protein: CATSLDAYIETLRPVEQYF. The CDR3 bases are TGTGCCACCAGCTTGGACGCCTATATCGAGACGCTACGTCCAGTTGAGCAGTACTTC. The J gene is TRBJ2-7, the V gene TRBV15; D is uncertain. Germline CDR1 reads LNHNV; CDR2 reads YYDKDF (reference sequence). V dropped 5 bases and J dropped 7 bases, with 33 bases sitting between them. The CDR3 loop spans 19 amino acids. The entire variable domain, with the rest obtained from reference TRBV15 and TRBJ2-7, is as follows: DAMVIQNPRYQVTQFGKPVTLSCSQTLNHNVMYWYQQKSSQAPKLLFHYYDKDFNNEADTPDNFQSRRPNTSFCFLDIRSPGLGDTAMYLCATSLDAYIETLRPVEQYFGPGTRLTVT.

A few counts support this clonotype. The chain joins TRBV7-6 to TRBJ1-2; 7 bases align to TRBD1. J lost 6 bases, V lost 5 bases, and 15 bases had no gene match. From germline, CDR1 is SGHVS and CDR2 FNYEAQ. The CDR3 is made up of 16 amino acids. CDR3 nucleotide sequence: TGTGCCAGCAGCCCCCGGACAGGTCCCATGGGTGATGGCTACACCTTC. Its protein product is CASSPRTGPMGDGYTF.

The gene calls are TRBV20-1 and TRBJ2-7, with 14 bases lining up with TRBD2. Trimming took 8 bases from V and 5 from J; bases not matched to a gene: 8. The CDR3 loop spans 14 amino acids. In germline, CDR1 is DFQATT, CDR2 SNEGSKA (reference sequence). The CDR3 DNA sequence: TGCAGTTCACGACTAGCGGGAGGGATACACGAGCAGTACTTC. It encodes CSSRLAGGIHEQYF.

Only one count was recorded for this clonotype. V is TRBV15 and J is TRBJ2-5; the match to TRBD1 covers 8 bases. The V and J ends lost 7 bases and 5 bases, in that order; junction bases with no gene match: 15. In germline, CDR1 is LNHNV, CDR2 YYDKDF (reference sequence). The CDR3 is made up of 16 amino acids. The CDR3 loop reads CATKLPRGQGGETQYF. The DNA of the CDR3 is TGTGCCACCAAGCTACCCCGAGGACAGGGCGGTGAGACCCAGTACTTC. Full variable domain (rest looked up from reference TRBV15 and TRBJ2-5): DAMVIQNPRYQVTQFGKPVTLSCSQTLNHNVMYWYQQKSSQAPKLLFHYYDKDFNNEADTPDNFQSRRPNTSFCFLDIRSPGLGDTAMYLCATKLPRGQGGETQYFGPGTRLLVL.

The rearrangement links TRBV7-8 to TRBJ2-2; D possibly corresponds to TRBD1 (6 bases). V was pared by 5 bases and J by 4 bases, with 11 bases between. Germline CDR1 is SGHVS and CDR2 is FQNEAQ. The CDR3 consists of 14 residues. CDR3 region: CASSQGPGTGELFF. The CDR3 DNA follows: TGTGCCAGCAGCCAGGGGCCGGGCACCGGGGAGCTGTTTTTT.

This clonotype showed up many times. J is TRBJ2-2 and V is TRBV5-5; 11 bases agree with TRBD2. V was clipped by 0 bases and J by 6 bases; unmatched bases: 1. The CDR3 length is 15 residues. The germline V gene has CDR1 SGHKS and CDR2 YYEKEE (reference sequence). The CDR3 loop reads CASSLGLAGSGELFF. CDR3 sequence (DNA): TGTGCCAGCAGCTTGGGACTAGCGGGATCCGGGGAGCTGTTTTTT.

V usage is TRBV5-1 and J usage is TRBJ1-1, with 9 nucleotides matching TRBD1. The CDR3 totals 14 residues. Per the germline V gene, CDR1 is SGHRS and CDR2 is YFSETQ. J was trimmed by 4 bases and V by 4 bases; bases with no gene match: 5. CDR3 protein: CASSGQGRSTEAFF. CDR3 bases: TGCGCCAGCAGCGGACAGGGGCGGAGCACTGAAGCTTTCTTT.

This clonotype was observed a handful of times. V gene TRBV12-3 or TRBV12-4 combines with J gene TRBJ2-3; 7 bases line up with TRBD2. V dropped 6 bases and J dropped 2; count of bases not matched to a gene: 8. The CDR3 is made up of 15 amino acids. The CDR3 DNA is TGTGCCAGCAGACCCAGCGGGGAGCCCACAGATACGCAGTATTTT. As protein: CASRPSGEPTDTQYF.

Ten or more counts support this clonotype. The chain carries TRBV5-6 and TRBJ2-7; D is perhaps TRBD2 (5 bases). The CDR3 covers 16 residues. V lost 2 bases, J lost 0 bases, and 15 bases lay in between. Germline CDR1 is SGHDT and CDR2 is YYEEEE. CDR3 residues: CASSFSLSGSSYEQYV. The DNA for the CDR3 is TGTGCCAGCAGCTTTTCGCTCAGTGGGAGCTCCTACGAGCAGTACGTC.

The gene calls are TRBV6-5 and TRBJ2-3; a possible D gene is TRBD2 (6 bases). V was pared by 0 bases and J by 13 bases, with 17 bases between. This CDR3 has 14 amino acids. Germline V gene data show CDR1 as MNHEY and CDR2 as SVGAGI. The CDR3 nucleotides are TGTGCCAGCAGTTACTCGCGCTCCCGGGGGTCGGAGTATTTT. This codes for CASSYSRSRGSEYF.

This clonotype was detected a few times. This chain connects TRBV12-3 or TRBV12-4 to TRBJ2-3; no definite D call. CDR3 length: 17 amino acids. With 3 bases removed from V and 0 bases from J, the gap between germline ends came to 16 bases. CDR3 DNA: TGTGCCAGCAGTTTTTTCCCCCCTTCAACAAGCACAGATACGCAGTATTTT. Its protein product is CASSFFPPSTSTDTQYF.

This clonotype has just a few counts. V and J are TRBV29-1 and TRBJ1-1; D gene uncertain. Germline V lookup: CDR1 SQVTM, CDR2 ANQGSEA. V was pared by 4 bases and J by 4 bases, with 10 bases between. CDR3 length: 12 amino acids. This chain's CDR3 is CSVAPGGTEAFF. The CDR3 DNA follows: TGCAGCGTTGCTCCGGGTGGCACTGAAGCTTTCTTT.

The rearrangement joins TRBV6-1 to TRBJ2-7; D may be TRBD2 (6 bases). The CDR3 has 15 amino acids. Trimming cost V 2 bases and J 4 bases, with 15 bases left between them. CDR1 and CDR2 (germline): MNHNS, SASEGT. Here the CDR3 reads CASSEYGTLQYEQYV. The DNA for the CDR3 is TGTGCCAGCAGTGAATACGGGACTTTGCAATACGAGCAGTACGTC.

This clonotype appeared a few times. The chain joins TRBV2 to TRBJ2-3; D possibly corresponds to TRBD2 (7 bases). Trimming took off 0 bases at V and 4 bases at J, with 11 bases between the two ends. The CDR3 covers 15 residues. From germline, CDR1 is SNHLY and CDR2 FYNNEI. DNA of the CDR3: TGTGCCAGCAGTGAAGCCGGGGGGCGCCCAGATACGCAGTATTTT. It is translated as CASSEAGGRPDTQYF.

The chain links TRBV20-1 to TRBJ2-1; unclear D gene. Germline loops: CDR1 DFQATT, CDR2 SNEGSKA (reference sequence). The CDR3 is 15 amino acids. Trimming pared 2 bases from V and 9 bases from J, leaving 20 bases between. The CDR3, as DNA: TGCAGTGCTAGAACCCTCAACCCCAAGTCCGGTGAGCAGTTCTTC. This codes for CSARTLNPKSGEQFF.

J is TRBJ2-7 and V is TRBV28; D uncertain. The germline CDR1 and CDR2 sequences are MDHEN and SYDVKM. This CDR3 contains 12 residues. Deletions cut 5 bases from V and 3 bases from J, with 8 bases between. The DNA of the CDR3 is TGTGCCAGCAGTAACGTGAACTACGAGCAGTACTTC. Its protein is CASSNVNYEQYF.

The genes are TRBV7-9 and TRBJ1-1, with D possibly being TRBD1 (5 bases). Germline CDR1 reads SEHNR; CDR2 reads FQNEAQ (reference sequence). Trimming took off 3 bases at V and 0 bases at J, with 11 bases between the two ends. This CDR3 contains 15 residues. CDR3: CASSFGQGLNTEAFF. The CDR3 nucleotides read TGTGCCAGCAGCTTCGGTCAGGGTTTGAACACTGAAGCTTTCTTT.

The CDR3 loop is CASSLEALTTNEKLFF. In DNA, the CDR3 is TGTGCCAGCAGCTTGGAGGCACTTACAACTAATGAAAAACTGTTTTTT. The chain employs TRBV5-5 and TRBJ1-4; D is undetermined. This CDR3 spans 16 amino acids. V lost 0 bases to trimming and J lost 0 bases, with 9 bases between them. Per the germline V gene, CDR1 is SGHKS and CDR2 is YYEKEE (reference sequence).